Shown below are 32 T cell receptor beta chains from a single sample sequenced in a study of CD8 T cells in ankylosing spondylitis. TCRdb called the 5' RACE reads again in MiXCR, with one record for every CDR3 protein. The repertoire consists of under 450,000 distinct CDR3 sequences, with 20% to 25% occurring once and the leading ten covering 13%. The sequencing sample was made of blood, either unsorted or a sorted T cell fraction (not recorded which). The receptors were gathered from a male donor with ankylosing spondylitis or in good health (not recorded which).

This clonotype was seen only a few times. Here the CDR3 DNA reads TGTGCCAACGCAAGAGGGGTGGCCGGGGAGCTGTTTTTT. Its translation: CANARGVAGELFF. This sequence joins TRBV12-3 or TRBV12-4 and TRBJ2-2, with D tentatively TRBD1 or TRBD2 (5 bases each). The CDR3 has 13 amino acids. Trimming took 10 bases from V and 6 from J, leaving 15 bases between them.

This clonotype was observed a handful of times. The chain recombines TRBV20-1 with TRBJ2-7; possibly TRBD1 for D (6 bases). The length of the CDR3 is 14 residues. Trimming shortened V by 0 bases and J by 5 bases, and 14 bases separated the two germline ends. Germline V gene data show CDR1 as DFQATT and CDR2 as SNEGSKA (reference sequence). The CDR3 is CSARDRRGGHEQYF. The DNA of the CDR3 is TGCAGTGCTAGAGATCGCAGGGGTGGGCACGAGCAGTACTTC.

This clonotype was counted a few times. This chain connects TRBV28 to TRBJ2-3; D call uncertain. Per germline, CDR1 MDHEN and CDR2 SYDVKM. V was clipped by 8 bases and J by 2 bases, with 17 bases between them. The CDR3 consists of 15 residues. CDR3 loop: CASGLPEAITDTQYF. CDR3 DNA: TGTGCCAGCGGCCTGCCAGAGGCGATCACAGATACGCAGTATTTT. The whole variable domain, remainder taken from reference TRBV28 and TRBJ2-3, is DVKVTQSSRYLVKRTGEKVFLECVQDMDHENMFWYRQDPGLGLRLIYFSYDVKMKEKGDIPEGYSVSREKKERFSLILESASTNQTSMYLCASGLPEAITDTQYFGPGTRLTVL.

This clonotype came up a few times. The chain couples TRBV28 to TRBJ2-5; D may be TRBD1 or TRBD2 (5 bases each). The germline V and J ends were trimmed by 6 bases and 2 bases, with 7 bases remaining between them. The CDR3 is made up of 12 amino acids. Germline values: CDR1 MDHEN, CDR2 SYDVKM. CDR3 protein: CASSGAQETQYF. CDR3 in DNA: TGTGCCAGCAGCGGGGCGCAAGAGACCCAGTACTTC.

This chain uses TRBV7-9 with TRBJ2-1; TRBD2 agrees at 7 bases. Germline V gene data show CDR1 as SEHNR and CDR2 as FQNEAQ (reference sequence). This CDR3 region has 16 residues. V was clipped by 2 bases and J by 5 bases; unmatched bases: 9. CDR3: CASSLSVAGRDNEQFF. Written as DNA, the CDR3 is TGTGCCAGCAGCTTAAGTGTGGCAGGGAGGGACAATGAGCAGTTCTTC.

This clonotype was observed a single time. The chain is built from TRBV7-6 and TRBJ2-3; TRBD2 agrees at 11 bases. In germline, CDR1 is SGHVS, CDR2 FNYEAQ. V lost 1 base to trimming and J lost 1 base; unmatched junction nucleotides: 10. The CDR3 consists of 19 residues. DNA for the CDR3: TGTGCCAGCAGCTTAGTTTTTAGCGGGGGGGAGCGAGGCACAGATACGCAGTATTTT. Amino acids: CASSLVFSGGERGTDTQYF.

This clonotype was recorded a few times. The CDR3 DNA reads as TGTGCCAGCAGTTTGACGGGGCCGGTAAGGGGCGAGCAGTACTTC. This encodes CASSLTGPVRGEQYF. The chain combines TRBV12-3 or TRBV12-4 with TRBJ2-7; D is tentatively TRBD1 or TRBD2 (5 bases each). Trimming took 3 bases from V and 6 from J, leaving 18 bases between them. This CDR3 comprises 15 residues.

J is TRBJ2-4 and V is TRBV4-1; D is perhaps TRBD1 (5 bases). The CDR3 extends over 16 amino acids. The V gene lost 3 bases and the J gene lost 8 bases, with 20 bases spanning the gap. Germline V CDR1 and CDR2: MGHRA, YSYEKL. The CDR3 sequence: CASSHTTGADLYIQYF. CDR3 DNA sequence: TGCGCCAGCAGCCACACGACTGGGGCAGATTTATACATTCAGTACTTC.

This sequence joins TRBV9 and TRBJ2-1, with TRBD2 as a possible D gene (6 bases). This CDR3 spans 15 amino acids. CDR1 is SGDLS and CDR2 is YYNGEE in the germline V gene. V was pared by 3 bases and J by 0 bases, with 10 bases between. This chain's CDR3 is CASSELASSYNEQFF. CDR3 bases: TGTGCCAGCAGCGAGCTAGCGAGCTCCTACAATGAGCAGTTCTTC.

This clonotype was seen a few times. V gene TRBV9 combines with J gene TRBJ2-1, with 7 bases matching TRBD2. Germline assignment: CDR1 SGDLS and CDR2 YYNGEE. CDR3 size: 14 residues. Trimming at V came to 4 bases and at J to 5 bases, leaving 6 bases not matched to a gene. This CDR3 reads CASSPGGTDNEQFF. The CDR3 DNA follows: TGTGCCAGCAGCCCCGGGGGGACGGACAATGAGCAGTTCTTC.

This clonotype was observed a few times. DNA for the CDR3: TGTGCCAGCAGTTCAACCCCAGGGATCCCCTATGGCTACACCTTC. Translation gives CASSSTPGIPYGYTF. This chain joins TRBV12-3 or TRBV12-4 and TRBJ1-2; a weak D match, TRBD1 (5 bases). The CDR3 runs 15 residues. With 4 bases removed from V and 4 bases from J, the gap between germline ends came to 16 bases.

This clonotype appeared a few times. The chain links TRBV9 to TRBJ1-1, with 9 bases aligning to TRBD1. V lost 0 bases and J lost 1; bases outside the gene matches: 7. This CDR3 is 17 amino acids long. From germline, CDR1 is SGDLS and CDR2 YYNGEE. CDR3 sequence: CASSVAPDRGGNTEAFF. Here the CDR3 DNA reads TGTGCCAGCAGCGTAGCCCCGGACAGGGGAGGGAACACTGAAGCTTTCTTT. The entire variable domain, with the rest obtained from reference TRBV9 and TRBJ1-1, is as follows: DSGVTQTPKHLITATGQRVTLRCSPRSGDLSVYWYQQSLDQGLQFLIQYYNGEERAKGNILERFSAQQFPDLHSELNLSSLELGDSALYFCASSVAPDRGGNTEAFFGQGTRLTVV.

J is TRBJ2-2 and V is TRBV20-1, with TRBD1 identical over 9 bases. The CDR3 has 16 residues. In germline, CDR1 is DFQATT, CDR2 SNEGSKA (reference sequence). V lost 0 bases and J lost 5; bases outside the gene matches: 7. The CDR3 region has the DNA TGCAGTGCTAGAGATCTGGGACAGGGCGGGACCGGGGAGCTGTTTTTT. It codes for CSARDLGQGGTGELFF.

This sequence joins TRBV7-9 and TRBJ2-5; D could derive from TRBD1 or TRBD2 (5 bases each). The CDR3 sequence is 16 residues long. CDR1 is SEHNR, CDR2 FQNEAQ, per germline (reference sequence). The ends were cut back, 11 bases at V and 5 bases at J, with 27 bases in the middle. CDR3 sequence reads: CAVPGEGPGQVETQYF. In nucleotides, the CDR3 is TGTGCCGTCCCCGGTGAGGGGCCTGGACAAGTTGAGACCCAGTACTTC.

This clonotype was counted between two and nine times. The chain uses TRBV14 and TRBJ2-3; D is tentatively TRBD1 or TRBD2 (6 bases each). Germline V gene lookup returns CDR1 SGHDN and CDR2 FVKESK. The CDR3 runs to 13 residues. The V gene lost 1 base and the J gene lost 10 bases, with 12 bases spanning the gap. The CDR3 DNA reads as TGTGCCAGCAGCCAAGCAAGGAGGGGGTCGCAGTATTTT. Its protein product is CASSQARRGSQYF.

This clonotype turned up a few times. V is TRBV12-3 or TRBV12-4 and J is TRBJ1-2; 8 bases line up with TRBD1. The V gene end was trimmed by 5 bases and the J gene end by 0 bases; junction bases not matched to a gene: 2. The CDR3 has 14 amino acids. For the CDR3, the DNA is TGTGCCAGCAGTACAGGGGGAACTAACTATGGCTACACCTTC. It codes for CASSTGGTNYGYTF.

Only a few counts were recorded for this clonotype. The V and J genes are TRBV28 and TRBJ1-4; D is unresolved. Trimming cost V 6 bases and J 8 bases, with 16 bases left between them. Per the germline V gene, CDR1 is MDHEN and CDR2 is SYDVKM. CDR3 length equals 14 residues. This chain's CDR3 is CASRTDLMTEKLFF. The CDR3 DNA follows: TGTGCCAGCAGGACGGATCTGATGACCGAAAAACTGTTTTTT. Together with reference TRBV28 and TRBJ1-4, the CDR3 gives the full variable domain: DVKVTQSSRYLVKRTGEKVFLECVQDMDHENMFWYRQDPGLGLRLIYFSYDVKMKEKGDIPEGYSVSREKKERFSLILESASTNQTSMYLCASRTDLMTEKLFFGSGTQLSVL.

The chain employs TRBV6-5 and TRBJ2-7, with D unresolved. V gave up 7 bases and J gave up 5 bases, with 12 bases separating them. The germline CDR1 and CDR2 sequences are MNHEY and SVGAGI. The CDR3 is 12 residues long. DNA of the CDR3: TGTGCCAGCACCGACGCCTCTGACGAGCAGTACTTC. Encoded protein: CASTDASDEQYF.

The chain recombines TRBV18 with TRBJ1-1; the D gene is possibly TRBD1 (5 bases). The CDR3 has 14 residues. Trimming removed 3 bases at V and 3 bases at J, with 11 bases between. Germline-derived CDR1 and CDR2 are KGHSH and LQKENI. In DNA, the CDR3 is TGTGCCAGCTCACCTATGGGGGGGTACACTGAAGCTTTCTTT. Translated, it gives CASSPMGGYTEAFF.

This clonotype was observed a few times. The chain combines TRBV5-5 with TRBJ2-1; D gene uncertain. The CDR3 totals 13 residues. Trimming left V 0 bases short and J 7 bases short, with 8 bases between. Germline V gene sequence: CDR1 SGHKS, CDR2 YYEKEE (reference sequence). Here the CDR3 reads CASSLGSWNEQFF. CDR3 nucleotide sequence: TGTGCCAGCAGCTTGGGGTCCTGGAATGAGCAGTTCTTC. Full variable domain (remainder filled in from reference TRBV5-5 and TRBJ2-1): DAGVTQSPTHLIKTRGQQVTLRCSPISGHKSVSWYQQVLGQGPQFIFQYYEKEERGRGNFPDRFSARQFPNYSSELNVNALLLGDSALYLCASSLGSWNEQFFGPGTRLTVL.

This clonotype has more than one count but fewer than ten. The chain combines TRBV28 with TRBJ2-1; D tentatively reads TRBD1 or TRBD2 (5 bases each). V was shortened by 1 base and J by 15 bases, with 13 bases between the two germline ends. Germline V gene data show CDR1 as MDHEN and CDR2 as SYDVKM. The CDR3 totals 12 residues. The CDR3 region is CASSLSLGDGFF. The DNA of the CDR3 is TGTGCCAGCAGTTTATCGTTGGGGGATGGGTTCTTC.

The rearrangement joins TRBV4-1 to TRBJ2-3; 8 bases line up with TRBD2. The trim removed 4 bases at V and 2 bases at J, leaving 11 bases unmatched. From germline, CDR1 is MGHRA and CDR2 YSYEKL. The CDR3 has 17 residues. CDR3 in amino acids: CASSLLPGLEATDTQYF. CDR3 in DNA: TGCGCCAGCAGCCTGTTACCGGGACTAGAGGCCACAGATACGCAGTATTTT.

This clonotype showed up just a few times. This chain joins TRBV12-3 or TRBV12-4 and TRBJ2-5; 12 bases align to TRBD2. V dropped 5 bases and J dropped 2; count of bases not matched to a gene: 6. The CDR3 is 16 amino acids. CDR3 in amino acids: CASSTLAGGRQETQYF. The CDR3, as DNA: TGTGCCAGCAGTACGCTAGCGGGGGGGCGTCAAGAGACCCAGTACTTC.

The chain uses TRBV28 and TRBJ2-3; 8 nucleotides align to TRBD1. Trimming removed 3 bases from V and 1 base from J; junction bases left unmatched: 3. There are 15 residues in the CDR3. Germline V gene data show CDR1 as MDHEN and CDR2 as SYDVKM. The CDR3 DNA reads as TGTGCCAGCAGTTTTGCGACAGGGGGCACAGATACGCAGTATTTT. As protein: CASSFATGGTDTQYF.

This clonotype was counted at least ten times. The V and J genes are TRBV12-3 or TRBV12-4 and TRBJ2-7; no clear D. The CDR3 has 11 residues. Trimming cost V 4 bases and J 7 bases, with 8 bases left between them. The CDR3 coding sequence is TGTGCCAGCAGTTCCCCTGGGGAGCAGTACTTC. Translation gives CASSSPGEQYF.

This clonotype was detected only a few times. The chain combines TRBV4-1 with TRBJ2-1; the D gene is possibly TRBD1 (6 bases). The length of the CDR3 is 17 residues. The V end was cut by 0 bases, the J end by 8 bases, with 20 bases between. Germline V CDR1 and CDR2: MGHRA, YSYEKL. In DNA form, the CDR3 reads TGCGCCAGCAGCCAAGATGCCCCAGGACAGCAAGGGGATGAGCAGTTCTTC. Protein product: CASSQDAPGQQGDEQFF.

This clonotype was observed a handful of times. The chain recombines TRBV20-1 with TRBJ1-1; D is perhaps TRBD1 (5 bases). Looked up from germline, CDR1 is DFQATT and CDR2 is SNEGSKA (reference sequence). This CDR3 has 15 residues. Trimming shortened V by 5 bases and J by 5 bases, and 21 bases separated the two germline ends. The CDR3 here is CSAGTGVIPETEAFF. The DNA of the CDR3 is TGCAGTGCTGGGACTGGGGTAATCCCTGAAACTGAAGCTTTCTTT.

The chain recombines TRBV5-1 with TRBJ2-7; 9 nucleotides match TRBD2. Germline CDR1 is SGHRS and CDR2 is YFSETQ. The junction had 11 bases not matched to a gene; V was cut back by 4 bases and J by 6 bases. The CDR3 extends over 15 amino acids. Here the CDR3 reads CASSLLGGGAPEQYF. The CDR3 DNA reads TGCGCCAGCAGCCTGCTGGGCGGGGGGGCCCCCGAGCAGTACTTC.

The CDR3 coding sequence is TGCAGCGTCCTTGAGGCCGGGGAGCTGTTTTTT. It is translated as CSVLEAGELFF. V gene TRBV29-1 combines with J gene TRBJ2-2; D is unresolved. Germline V gene lookup returns CDR1 SQVTM and CDR2 ANQGSEA. This CDR3 comprises 11 residues. V was pared by 6 bases and J by 6 bases, with 8 bases between.

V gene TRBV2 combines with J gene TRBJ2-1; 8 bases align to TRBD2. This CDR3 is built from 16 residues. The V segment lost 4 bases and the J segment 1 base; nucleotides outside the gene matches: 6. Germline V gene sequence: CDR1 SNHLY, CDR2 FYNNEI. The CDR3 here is CASSVLAGNSYNEQFF. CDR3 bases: TGTGCCAGCAGTGTATTAGCGGGGAATTCCTACAATGAGCAGTTCTTC. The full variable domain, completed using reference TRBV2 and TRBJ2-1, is EPEVTQTPSHQVTQMGQEVILRCVPISNHLYFYWYRQILGQKVEFLVSFYNNEISEKSEIFDDQFSVERPDGSNFTLKIRSTKLEDSAMYFCASSVLAGNSYNEQFFGPGTRLTVL.

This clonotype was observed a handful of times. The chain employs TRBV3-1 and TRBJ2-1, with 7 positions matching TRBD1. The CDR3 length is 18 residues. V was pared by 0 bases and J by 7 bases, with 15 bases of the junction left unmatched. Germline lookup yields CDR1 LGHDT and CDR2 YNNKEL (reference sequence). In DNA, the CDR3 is TGTGCCAGCAGCCAAGACCTCACAGGGGCGTTCACACAGAATGAGCAGTTCTTC. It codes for CASSQDLTGAFTQNEQFF.

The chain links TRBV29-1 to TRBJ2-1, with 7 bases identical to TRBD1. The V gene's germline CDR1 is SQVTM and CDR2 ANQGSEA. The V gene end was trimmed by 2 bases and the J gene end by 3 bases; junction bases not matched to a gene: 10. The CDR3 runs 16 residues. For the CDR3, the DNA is TGCAGCGTTGAAATTCCGAACAGGGGCGACTACAATGAGCAGTTCTTC. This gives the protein CSVEIPNRGDYNEQFF.